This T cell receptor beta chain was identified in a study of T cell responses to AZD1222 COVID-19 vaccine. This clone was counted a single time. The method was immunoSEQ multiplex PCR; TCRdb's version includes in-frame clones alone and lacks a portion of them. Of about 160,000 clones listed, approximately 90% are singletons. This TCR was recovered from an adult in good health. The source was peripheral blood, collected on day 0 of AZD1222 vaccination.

CDR3 bases: TGTGCCAGCAGCTTCCCTAGCGGGAGTGGCGAGACCCAGTACTTC. This gives the protein CASSFPSGSGETQYF. The chain has TRBV21-1 and TRBJ2-5; the table's D gene call, TRBD2, was not cross checked with the DNA. TRBV21-1 is shown as a pseudogene. CDR3 length equals 15 residues.